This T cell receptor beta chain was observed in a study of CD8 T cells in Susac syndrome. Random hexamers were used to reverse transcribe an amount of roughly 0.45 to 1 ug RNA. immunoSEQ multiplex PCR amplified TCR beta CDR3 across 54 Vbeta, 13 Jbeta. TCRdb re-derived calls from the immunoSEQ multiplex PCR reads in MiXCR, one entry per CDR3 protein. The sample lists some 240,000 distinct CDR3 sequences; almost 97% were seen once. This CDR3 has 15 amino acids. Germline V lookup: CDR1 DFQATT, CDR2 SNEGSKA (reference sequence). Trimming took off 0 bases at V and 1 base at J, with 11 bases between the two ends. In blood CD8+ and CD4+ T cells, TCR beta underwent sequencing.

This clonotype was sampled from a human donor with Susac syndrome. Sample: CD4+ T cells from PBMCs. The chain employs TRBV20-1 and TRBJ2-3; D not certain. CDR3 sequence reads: CSARDPGAGTDTQYF. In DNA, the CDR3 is TGCAGTGCTAGAGACCCAGGTGCGGGCACAGATACGCAGTATTTT.